These 5 T cell receptor beta chains originate from one sample sequenced in a study of blood T cell repertoires in COVID-19. The data were produced by immunoSEQ multiplex PCR, yet TCRdb's version contains in-frame clones alone and is incomplete. The data show about 370,000 clones, with 80% to 90% seen just once and roughly 0.99% held by the top ten. Sequenced material: PBMCs or T cells enriched from blood (not recorded which). All receptors derive from a man between 18 and 35 years old who had recovered from COVID-19.

The chain is built from TRBV24-1 and TRBJ2-7; 10 positions match TRBD2. After removal of 3 bases from V and 7 bases from J, the junction contained 14 bases not matched to a gene. Germline CDR1 and CDR2: KGHDR and SFDVKD. CDR3 length equals 17 residues. The CDR3 protein is CATSDPPGVAGGGEQYF. As DNA, the CDR3 is TGTGCCACCAGTGATCCCCCTGGGGTAGCGGGAGGTGGAGAGCAGTACTTC.

There are a few counts of this clone. Other DNA sequences within the sample encode an identical CDR3. The V and J genes are TRBV9 and TRBJ2-2; 10 bases map to TRBD2. The CDR3 covers 15 residues. Per the germline V gene, CDR1 is SGDLS and CDR2 is YYNGEE. The J segment lost 1 base and the V segment lost 3 bases, leaving 0 bases of the junction unmatched. The CDR3 reads CASSGTSGNTGELFF. The CDR3 coding sequence is TGTGCCAGCAGCGGGACTAGCGGGAACACCGGGGAGCTGTTTTTT.

The rearrangement uses TRBV29-1 and TRBJ1-1; 8 bases are shared with TRBD1. V gave up 5 bases and J gave up 1 base; unmatched junction bases: 3. The germline V gene encodes CDR1 SQVTM and CDR2 ANQGSEA. CDR3 length equals 13 residues. The CDR3 DNA is TGCAGCGTTCAGGGGGCAGAGAACACTGAAGCTTTCTTT. Protein: CSVQGAENTEAFF. The whole variable domain, filled in from reference TRBV29-1 and TRBJ1-1, reads SAVISQKPSRDICQRGTSLTIQCQVDSQVTMMFWYRQQPGQSLTLIATANQGSEATYESGFVIDKFPISRPNLTFSTLTVSNMSPEDSSIYLCSVQGAENTEAFFGQGTRLTVV.

The chain joins TRBV11-3 to TRBJ2-6, with 7 bases matching TRBD1. CDR1 and CDR2 (germline): SGHNT, YENEEA. The CDR3 extends over 19 amino acids. V gave up 0 bases and J gave up 0 bases; unmatched junction bases: 8. CDR3 nucleotide sequence: TGTGCCAGCAGCTTAGATATCCCCGACAGGGCCTCTGGGGCCAACGTCCTGACTTTC. It is translated as CASSLDIPDRASGANVLTF. The complete variable domain, with remaining parts taken from reference TRBV11-3 and TRBJ2-6, reads EAGVVQSPRYKIIEKKQPVAFWCNPISGHNTLYWYLQNLGQGPELLIRYENEEAVDDSQLPKDRFSAERLKGVDSTLKIQPAELGDSAVYLCASSLDIPDRASGANVLTFGAGSRLTVL.

The chain employs TRBV7-3 and TRBJ2-6; 7 nucleotides align to TRBD1. Germline loops: CDR1 SGHTA, CDR2 FQGTGA. V shed 4 bases and J 2 bases; nucleotides not matched to a gene: 2. The CDR3 length is 15 residues. This CDR3 reads CASSSQGPGANVLTF. CDR3 coding DNA: TGTGCCAGCAGCTCACAGGGGCCTGGGGCCAACGTCCTGACTTTC.